This T cell receptor beta chain was sequenced during a study of blood T cell repertoires in COVID-19. Overall study: Material from acute and convalescent COVID-19 was sourced from the United States, Italy and Spain. PBMCs, B-cell-depleted T cells, or T cells were the source of the cDNA or gDNA that made up the material.

As handled by the study authors: Estimates of nucleated cell counts were drawn from the amplification of reference gene primers. Only in-frame clones appear in the TCRdb table, and some are missing; sequencing was by immunoSEQ multiplex PCR. V and J calls plus clone size are reproduced from that table; the DNA served to infer D and trimming. Seen here are about 210,000 clones, roughly 84% observed once, and the top ten hold over 2%. Losses at the gene ends were 2 bases for V and 4 bases for J; bases not matched to a gene: 6. This CDR3 has 15 residues. Germline CDR1 reads SGDLS; CDR2 reads YYNGEE. Sequencing used peripheral blood. The gene calls are TRBV9 and TRBJ2-5; 9 nucleotides match TRBD2. This sequence was found in a man aged 35-49 years who had recovered from COVID-19. The CDR3 protein is CASSVSGSVRETQYF. In DNA form, the CDR3 reads TGTGCCAGCAGCGTTAGCGGGAGCGTCCGAGAGACCCAGTACTTC. The whole variable domain, remainder taken from reference TRBV9 and TRBJ2-5, is DSGVTQTPKHLITATGQRVTLRCSPRSGDLSVYWYQQSLDQGLQFLIQYYNGEERAKGNILERFSAQQFPDLHSELNLSSLELGDSALYFCASSVSGSVRETQYFGPGTRLLVL.